The rows below give T cell receptor beta chains drawn from one sample of a study of blood T cell repertoires in COVID-19. Here immunoSEQ multiplex PCR was the method, and the copy in TCRdb shows in-frame clones only, minus some. There are roughly 150,000 clones in the sample; roughly 91% occur only once, and approximately 2.1% lies in the top ten. Input material: peripheral blood. These receptors came from a man aged 50 to 59 who had recovered from COVID-19. CDR3s include the opening cysteine and the closing phenylalanine or tryptophan. Fields, in order: clone size, J gene, V gene, D gene, CDR3 DNA, CDR3 protein. The D gene is left open where the match is weak. Rows give clone size only sometimes, using once, few, many, or a class for an expanded clone.

.,TRBJ2-2,TRBV2,TRBD2,TGTGCCAGCAGATCCCAGACTAGCGGGAGGACCGGGGAGCTGTTTTTT,CASRSQTSGRTGELFF
.,TRBJ1-1,TRBV3-1/TRBV3-2,.,TGTGCCAGCAGCCATAAGGCTGCAGGAACTGAAGCTTTCTTT,CASSHKAAGTEAFF
.,TRBJ1-1,TRBV1,.,TGCACCAGCAGCCCGCAGGGCCCCTCTGAAGCTTTCTTT,CTSSPQGPSEAFF
.,TRBJ2-7,TRBV5-1,.,TGCGCCAGCAGCCCTGGGGGCGGGAGCTACGAGCAGTACTTC,CASSPGGGSYEQYF
.,TRBJ1-1,TRBV2,.,TGTGCCAGCAGTGATGATGCGGGGGGGGGAACTGAAGCTTTCTTT,CASSDDAGGGTEAFF
.,TRBJ1-1,TRBV19,.,TGTGCCAGTCTCACAGGGATGGGGACTGAAGCTTTCTTT,CASLTGMGTEAFF
.,TRBJ1-4,TRBV5-1,TRBD1,TGCGCCAGCAGCCCCGTCGACAGGGGATGGACTAATGAAAAACTGTTTTTT,CASSPVDRGWTNEKLFF
once,TRBJ2-2,TRBV28,TRBD2,TGTGCCAGCAGTCGATATCGGGGGGGTACGAACACCGGGGAGCTGTTTTTT,CASSRYRGGTNTGELFF
once,TRBJ2-1,TRBV10-3,TRBD2,TGTGCCGTCCAACCGGGACTACAACACAATGAGCAGTTCTTC,CAVQPGLQHNEQFF
.,TRBJ1-2,TRBV21-1,.,TGTGCCAGCAGCTCCCGTTGGGAGCCACCCGACTATGGCTACACCTTC,CASSSRWEPPDYGYTF
.,TRBJ1-1,TRBV27,.,TGTGCCAGCAGTCCAATCCCCCAGTCGAACACTGAAGCTTTCTTT,CASSPIPQSNTEAFF
.,TRBJ1-3,TRBV28,TRBD1,TGTGCCAGCAGTTCGGCGACAGGGTATGGAAACACCATATATTTT,CASSSATGYGNTIYF
.,TRBJ2-7,TRBV27,TRBD2,TGTGCCAGCAGTTTTTTGGGGCTAGCGGGGTACGAGCAGTACTTC,CASSFLGLAGYEQYF
.,TRBJ1-1,TRBV2,TRBD1,TGTGCCAGCAGGGACCTGAGTAGGGGGCAAGCTTTCTTT,CASRDLSRGQAFF
.,TRBJ2-5,TRBV7-2,TRBD2,TGTGCCAGCAGCTTAGCCCGAACTAGCGTAGAGACCCAGTACTTC,CASSLARTSVETQYF
.,TRBJ2-3,TRBV9,TRBD2,TGTGCCAGCAGCGCGCCCTGGGGTAGCGGGGGCCACACAGATACGCAGTATTTT,CASSAPWGSGGHTDTQYF
.,TRBJ2-3,TRBV19,.,TGTGCCAGTAGTATTGGTGGCAGATACACAGATACGCAGTATTTT,CASSIGGRYTDTQYF
.,TRBJ1-2,TRBV6-5,.,TGTGCCAGCAGTACCGGACCACGGGGTGGCTACACCTTC,CASSTGPRGGYTF
once,TRBJ2-3,TRBV30,TRBD1,TGTGCCTGGAGGGACAGGGCCCGCCGGGGGGATACGCAGTATTTT,CAWRDRARRGDTQYF
.,TRBJ2-7,TRBV5-1,.,TGCGCCAGCAGCTTAACTGAGGGCCTTTACGAGCAGTACTTC,CASSLTEGLYEQYF
.,TRBJ1-1,TRBV7-3,TRBD1,TGTGCCAGCAGCTTAAGAGGACAGGGGCATGGAAACACTGAAGCTTTCTTT,CASSLRGQGHGNTEAFF
.,TRBJ2-3,TRBV27,.,TGTGCCAGCAGTTTACTCGGTCTCCCTCTGCGGTATTTT,CASSLLGLPLRYF
.,TRBJ2-7,TRBV12-3/TRBV12-4,.,TGTGCCAGCAGTTTCGTTGACGAGCAGTACTTC,CASSFVDEQYF
.,TRBJ2-2,TRBV11-1,TRBD2,TGTGCCAGCAGCACCCGGGGAGGGACCGGGGAGCTGTTTTTT,CASSTRGGTGELFF
.,TRBJ1-1,TRBV5-4,.,TGTGCCAGCAGCTTGGCCCCTAGACAGGACACTGAAGCTTTCTTT,CASSLAPRQDTEAFF
.,TRBJ1-1,TRBV13,TRBD1,TGTGCCAGCAGCTTCGGACAGGGGCAGCTATGGAACACTGAAGCTTTCTTT,CASSFGQGQLWNTEAFF
.,TRBJ1-2,TRBV9,TRBD1,TGTGCCAGCAGCGTAGGGCAGGGGGACTATGGCTACACCTTC,CASSVGQGDYGYTF
.,TRBJ1-6,TRBV19,TRBD1,TGTGCCAGTAGCCGACAGGGGTATAATTCACCCCTCCACTTT,CASSRQGYNSPLHF